The 18 T cell receptor beta chains in this list originate from one sample, sequenced in a study of T cells after yellow fever vaccination. TCRdb analysed the 5' RACE reads with MiXCR anew, one entry per CDR3 protein. The sample lists some 670,000 distinct CDR3 sequences, roughly an eighth occurring once. The sequenced sample was PBMCs, obtained on the day of the yellow fever booster vaccination. These receptors originate from a man younger than 40 who received the YFV17D yellow fever vaccine.

This chain uses TRBV20-1 with TRBJ2-1; D gene unclear. V was pared by 2 bases and J by 2 bases, with 10 bases between. This CDR3 is built from 14 residues. Germline CDR1 reads DFQATT; CDR2 reads SNEGSKA (reference sequence). DNA for the CDR3: TGCAGTGCTAGATACGTAAGTCCCTACAATGAGCAGTTCTTC. This sequence encodes CSARYVSPYNEQFF.

The chain links TRBV15 to TRBJ1-1; TRBD1 is a possible D gene (6 bases). Germline loops: CDR1 LNHNV, CDR2 YYDKDF (reference sequence). The CDR3 length is 15 residues. V gave up 1 base and J gave up 0 bases, with 9 bases separating them. The CDR3 loop reads CATSRVEGVNTEAFF. The CDR3 nucleotides are TGTGCCACCAGCAGAGTAGAGGGGGTGAACACTGAAGCTTTCTTT.

The chain couples TRBV11-2 to TRBJ2-7, with 11 bases that match TRBD2. The ends lost 5 bases at V and 3 bases at J; junction bases unmatched: 12. CDR1 and CDR2 (germline): SGHAT, FQNNGV. The CDR3 is 17 amino acids. The CDR3 loop is CASSPLGGLAGRYEQYF. The DNA for the CDR3 is TGTGCCAGCAGCCCCCTGGGTGGACTAGCGGGCCGCTACGAGCAGTACTTC.

About this clonotype itself: Sequence at one end of the junction differs from germline and may be a read error. CDR3 region: CSAGDRGPQETQYF. The CDR3 DNA reads TGCAGTGCTGGAGACAGGGGACCACAAGAGACCCAGTACTTC. V is TRBV20-1 and J is TRBJ2-5; the match to TRBD1 covers 8 bases. CDR3 size: 14 residues. Germline CDR1 DFQATT, CDR2 SNEGSKA (reference sequence).

In this sample, this clonotype turned up a few times. The chain couples TRBV2 to TRBJ2-3, with TRBD2 matching 11 bases. The CDR3 runs to 15 residues. CDR1 is SNHLY, CDR2 FYNNEI, per germline. Trimming removed 7 bases from V and 3 bases from J; junction bases left unmatched: 6. CDR3 sequence (DNA): TGTGCCAGCACAAGACTAGCGGGGCTAACAGATACGCAGTATTTT. It yields the protein CASTRLAGLTDTQYF. The full variable domain, with the rest looked up from reference TRBV2 and TRBJ2-3, is EPEVTQTPSHQVTQMGQEVILRCVPISNHLYFYWYRQILGQKVEFLVSFYNNEISEKSEIFDDQFSVERPDGSNFTLKIRSTKLEDSAMYFCASTRLAGLTDTQYFGPGTRLTVL.

This clonotype occurred a few times. The chain links TRBV27 to TRBJ1-6; no definite D call. Germline loops: CDR1 MNHEY, CDR2 SMNVEV (reference sequence). The V and J ends lost 3 bases and 7 bases respectively, with 10 bases between them. CDR3 length equals 14 residues. The CDR3 reads CASSFLGPNSPLHF. CDR3 coding DNA: TGTGCCAGCAGTTTTCTGGGCCCGAATTCACCCCTCCACTTT.

The genes are TRBV4-1 and TRBJ2-1, with 8 nucleotides matching TRBD2. Germline V gene lookup returns CDR1 MGHRA and CDR2 YSYEKL. The J segment lost 8 bases and the V segment lost 3 bases, leaving 9 bases of the junction unmatched. This CDR3 spans 15 amino acids. DNA for the CDR3: TGCGCCAGCAGCCAGGTCCAGCGGGAGTGGTATGAGCAGTTCTTC. Its protein product is CASSQVQREWYEQFF.

This rearrangement joins TRBV19 to TRBJ2-1; unclear D gene. V lost 9 bases, J lost 5 bases, and 11 bases lay in between. Germline CDR1 is LNHDA and CDR2 is SQIVND (reference sequence). The CDR3 covers 12 residues. CDR3 in amino acids: CASLRNDNEQFF. The CDR3 DNA follows: TGTGCCAGCCTCCGAAACGACAATGAGCAGTTCTTC.

This clonotype was observed at least ten times. This sequence joins TRBV4-3 and TRBJ2-1, with 13 bases identical to TRBD2. V shed 4 bases, J shed 8 bases, and the junction held 2 bases outside the gene matches. This CDR3 spans 14 amino acids. The V gene's germline CDR1 is LGHNA and CDR2 YSLEER. The CDR3: CASSPGLAGYEQFF. DNA for the CDR3: TGCGCCAGCAGCCCGGGACTAGCGGGGTATGAGCAGTTCTTC.

This clonotype was detected a few times. The V and J genes are TRBV29-1 and TRBJ1-1; 8 bases align to TRBD1. Trimming removed 8 bases from V and 5 bases from J; junction bases left unmatched: 4. The CDR3 is 11 amino acids. Germline V gene data show CDR1 as SQVTM and CDR2 as ANQGSEA. The CDR3 bases are TGCAGCACAGGGGGGAGAACTGAAGCTTTCTTT. It codes for CSTGGRTEAFF.

This clonotype occurred a few times. V and J are TRBV20-1 and TRBJ2-1; TRBD2 aligns across 7 bases. J lost 2 bases, V lost 3 bases, and 13 bases had no gene match. The CDR3 is 17 residues long. Germline V lookup: CDR1 DFQATT, CDR2 SNEGSKA (reference sequence). Written as DNA, the CDR3 is TGCAGTGCTAGGGGGAGGGTGGCGGGTCGCACCTACAATGAGCAGTTCTTC. This translates into CSARGRVAGRTYNEQFF.

This clonotype was counted a few times. The J gene is TRBJ2-2, the V gene TRBV20-1; no clear D gene. V was pared by 5 bases and J by 6 bases, with 13 bases between. CDR1 and CDR2 from the germline V gene are DFQATT and SNEGSKA (reference sequence). This CDR3 comprises 13 residues. CDR3 nucleotides: TGCAGTGCTCCGGCTAAAGGACCCGGGGAGCTGTTTTTT. It is translated as CSAPAKGPGELFF.

This clonotype was counted at least ten times. The chain recombines TRBV9 with TRBJ2-3; D gene ambiguous. The germline V gene has CDR1 SGDLS and CDR2 YYNGEE. CDR3 length: 12 amino acids. V lost 3 bases and J lost 2, with 4 bases in between. This chain's CDR3 is CASSAPTDTQYF. In nucleotides, the CDR3 is TGTGCCAGCAGCGCGCCCACAGATACGCAGTATTTT. The complete variable domain, with remaining parts taken from reference TRBV9 and TRBJ2-3, reads DSGVTQTPKHLITATGQRVTLRCSPRSGDLSVYWYQQSLDQGLQFLIQYYNGEERAKGNILERFSAQQFPDLHSELNLSSLELGDSALYFCASSAPTDTQYFGPGTRLTVL.

This clonotype has only a few counts. V gene TRBV12-3 or TRBV12-4 combines with J gene TRBJ2-5; 8 nucleotides align to TRBD1. CDR3 length: 17 residues. The V gene end was trimmed by 7 bases and the J gene end by 2 bases; junction bases not matched to a gene: 15. CDR3 sequence: CASNGYIDDRGQETQYF. CDR3 DNA sequence: TGTGCCAGCAATGGCTACATCGACGACAGGGGACAAGAGACCCAGTACTTC.

This clonotype was detected a few times. The chain recombines TRBV5-1 with TRBJ2-5; D remains unclear. V was clipped by 0 bases and J by 6 bases, with 12 bases between them. The CDR3 covers 14 residues. CDR1 and CDR2 (germline): SGHRS, YFSETQ. CDR3: CASSLGPSSQTQYF. The CDR3 DNA follows: TGCGCCAGCAGCTTGGGACCTTCGTCACAGACCCAGTACTTC.

In this sample, this clonotype turned up a few times. This rearrangement joins TRBV7-2 to TRBJ2-3; 9 bases align to TRBD2. There are 15 residues in the CDR3. V lost 4 bases, J lost 6 bases, and 8 bases stayed unmatched. Germline loops: CDR1 SGHTA, CDR2 FQGNSA. The CDR3 region is CASSSRLAAPDTQYF. The CDR3 DNA is TGTGCCAGCAGCTCAAGACTAGCGGCCCCGGATACGCAGTATTTT.

In DNA, the CDR3 is TGCAGTGCTAGAGATTCGAGGGTAGCGGGAGTATACAATGAGCAGTTCTTC. Translated, it gives CSARDSRVAGVYNEQFF. The chain recombines TRBV20-1 with TRBJ2-1; 9 nucleotides align to TRBD2. The CDR3 totals 17 residues. Germline CDR1 and CDR2: DFQATT and SNEGSKA (reference sequence). After removal of 0 bases from V and 4 bases from J, the junction contained 10 bases not matched to a gene.

This clonotype was seen only a few times. The chain uses TRBV9 and TRBJ1-4, with TRBD1 matching over 7 bases. The germline gives CDR1 SGDLS, CDR2 YYNGEE. J lost 7 bases, V lost 2 bases, and 5 bases had no gene match. The CDR3 extends over 14 amino acids. The CDR3 DNA follows: TGTGCCAGCAGCGTCGACAGGGTTGGTGAAAAACTGTTTTTT. Its protein product is CASSVDRVGEKLFF. The entire variable domain, with the rest obtained from reference TRBV9 and TRBJ1-4, is as follows: DSGVTQTPKHLITATGQRVTLRCSPRSGDLSVYWYQQSLDQGLQFLIQYYNGEERAKGNILERFSAQQFPDLHSELNLSSLELGDSALYFCASSVDRVGEKLFFGSGTQLSVL.